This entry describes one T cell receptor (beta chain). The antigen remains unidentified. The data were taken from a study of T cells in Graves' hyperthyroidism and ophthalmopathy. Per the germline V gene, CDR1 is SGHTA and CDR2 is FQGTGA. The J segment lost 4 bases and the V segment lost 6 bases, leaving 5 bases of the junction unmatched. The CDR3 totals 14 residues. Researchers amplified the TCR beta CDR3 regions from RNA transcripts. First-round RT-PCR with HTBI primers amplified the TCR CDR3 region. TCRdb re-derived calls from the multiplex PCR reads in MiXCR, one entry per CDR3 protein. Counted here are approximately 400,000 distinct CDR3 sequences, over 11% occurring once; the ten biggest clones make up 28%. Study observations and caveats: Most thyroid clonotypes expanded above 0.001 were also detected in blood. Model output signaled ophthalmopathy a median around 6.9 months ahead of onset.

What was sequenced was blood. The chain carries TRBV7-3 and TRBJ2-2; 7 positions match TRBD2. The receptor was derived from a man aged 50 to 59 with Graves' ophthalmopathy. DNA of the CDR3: TGTGCCAGCAGACCCACTAGCGCCACCGGGGAGCTGTTTTTT. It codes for CASRPTSATGELFF.